Shown below are 17 T cell receptor beta chains from a single sample sequenced in a study of blood T cell repertoires in COVID-19. Using immunoSEQ multiplex PCR, the repertoire was profiled, and TCRdb retains in-frame clones only, with some absent. The sample holds a few hundred thousand clones; around 87% are singletons and the top ten take more than 6.5%. The source material was peripheral blood. Every receptor here comes from a woman in her 70s with active or convalescent COVID-19.

J is TRBJ1-2 and V is TRBV27, with D unclear. CDR3 length: 14 residues. Trimming cost V 4 bases and J 4 bases, with 13 bases left between them. Germline V gene lookup returns CDR1 MNHEY and CDR2 SMNVEV (reference sequence). CDR3 residues: CASSSTGLSYGYTF. DNA of the CDR3: TGTGCCAGCAGTTCCACGGGGTTAAGCTATGGCTACACCTTC.

The chain uses TRBV4-1 and TRBJ1-5; D gene uncertain. The CDR3 contains 16 residues. Trimming cost V 0 bases and J 1 base, with 10 bases left between them. The germline V gene encodes CDR1 MGHRA and CDR2 YSYEKL. Here the CDR3 DNA reads TGCGCCAGCAGCCAAGATCAACACCCAAGCAATCAGCCCCAGCATTTT. As protein: CASSQDQHPSNQPQHF.

The chain carries TRBV6-2 or TRBV6-3 and TRBJ2-7, with D possibly matching TRBD1 (5 bases). Germline lookup yields CDR1 MNHEY and CDR2 SVGEGT. The V and J ends lost 7 bases and 7 bases respectively, with 20 bases between them. The CDR3 loop spans 14 amino acids. In DNA form, the CDR3 reads TGTGCCAGCACCCCACAGGCAGCTTACGGAGAGCAGTACTTC. Its protein is CASTPQAAYGEQYF.

The genes are TRBV4-3 and TRBJ2-1, with TRBD2 identical over 10 bases. CDR3 length equals 15 residues. V lost 5 bases, J lost 4 bases, and 5 bases stayed unmatched. Germline CDR1 is LGHNA and CDR2 is YSLEER. CDR3: CASSKTSGVYNEQFF. The CDR3 DNA is TGCGCCAGCAGCAAAACTAGCGGGGTGTACAATGAGCAGTTCTTC.

This chain joins TRBV7-9 and TRBJ1-2, with D perhaps matching TRBD1 (5 bases). Germline V gene sequence: CDR1 SEHNR, CDR2 FQNEAQ (reference sequence). Deletions cut 7 bases from V and 4 bases from J, with 16 bases between. The CDR3 sequence is 14 residues long. The CDR3 reads CASIGPPDSYGYTF. In DNA, the CDR3 is TGTGCCAGCATCGGGCCCCCAGACAGCTATGGCTACACCTTC.

The rearrangement joins TRBV19 to TRBJ1-1; perhaps TRBD1 as D (5 bases). The V end lost 4 bases, the J end lost 4 bases, and 10 bases lay between the germline ends. The CDR3 runs to 13 residues. Germline V gene lookup returns CDR1 LNHDA and CDR2 SQIVND (reference sequence). In DNA form, the CDR3 reads TGTGCCAGTAGTAAGGGGTGGGTCACTGAAGCTTTCTTT. Protein sequence: CASSKGWVTEAFF.

This clone was counted a single time. The chain employs TRBV29-1 and TRBJ1-1; D unresolved. CDR3 length: 10 residues. Germline CDR1 reads SQVTM; CDR2 reads ANQGSEA. V was trimmed by 7 bases and J by 6 bases, leaving 9 bases between them. The CDR3 region is CSAGVAEAFF. The DNA for the CDR3 is TGCAGCGCCGGGGTGGCTGAAGCTTTCTTT.

The chain uses TRBV7-2 and TRBJ2-3; D perhaps matches TRBD2 (6 bases). CDR1 and CDR2 (germline): SGHTA, FQGNSA. The CDR3 length is 19 residues. V was clipped by 2 bases and J by 4 bases, with 25 bases between them. The CDR3 DNA sequence: TGTGCCAGCAGCTTAAAGAGGAGGGACCTAACGGGTTACTCAGATACGCAGTATTTT. Translating it yields CASSLKRRDLTGYSDTQYF.

The chain is built from TRBV7-8 and TRBJ2-5; 9 bases agree with TRBD1. J was trimmed by 3 bases and V by 5 bases; bases with no gene match: 4. CDR1 is SGHVS and CDR2 is FQNEAQ in the germline V gene. The CDR3 extends over 14 amino acids. CDR3 nucleotide sequence: TGTGCCAGCAGCCCCTGGACAGGGGAAGAGACCCAGTACTTC. Translated: CASSPWTGEETQYF.

This CDR3 is CASSPTVRWRDEQYF. CDR3 in DNA: TGTGCCAGCAGCCCGACGGTCCGGTGGAGAGACGAGCAGTACTTC. The chain recombines TRBV7-2 with TRBJ2-7; D unclear. The length of the CDR3 is 15 residues. The V end lost 5 bases, the J end lost 5 bases, and 19 bases lay between the germline ends. CDR1 and CDR2 from the germline V gene are SGHTA and FQGNSA. The entire variable domain, with the rest obtained from reference TRBV7-2 and TRBJ2-7, is as follows: GAGVSQSPSNKVTEKGKDVELRCDPISGHTALYWYRQSLGQGLEFLIYFQGNSAPDKSGLPSDRFSAERTGGSVSTLTIQRTQQEDSAVYLCASSPTVRWRDEQYFGPGTRLTVT.

Concerning this clone: Additional DNA sequences in this sample encode the identical CDR3. This rearrangement joins TRBV5-6 to TRBJ1-1, with a weak D call TRBD1 (5 bases). V was shortened by 0 bases and J by 1 base, with 10 bases between the two germline ends. CDR3 length: 15 residues. Germline CDR1 is SGHDT and CDR2 is YYEEEE. CDR3 nucleotides: TGTGCCAGCAGCTTGGTAGGGCAGGGGAACACTGAAGCTTTCTTT. Translating it yields CASSLVGQGNTEAFF.

The chain combines TRBV7-2 with TRBJ2-7; no clear D gene. The CDR3 runs to 15 residues. Germline V gene sequence: CDR1 SGHTA, CDR2 FQGNSA. Trimming stripped 1 base from V and 4 bases from J, with 14 bases between. The CDR3 nucleotides read TGTGCCAGCAGCTTAGAACATTTCCCCGGGTACGAGCAGTACTTC. Encoded protein: CASSLEHFPGYEQYF.

A single count supports this clone. This chain joins TRBV9 and TRBJ2-1; no reliable D call. The CDR3 consists of 14 residues. V lost 0 bases to trimming and J lost 4 bases, with 8 bases between them. CDR1 is SGDLS, CDR2 YYNGEE, per germline. The CDR3: CASSVGGQYNEQFF. Here the CDR3 DNA reads TGTGCCAGCAGCGTAGGAGGTCAGTACAATGAGCAGTTCTTC.

This sequence joins TRBV19 and TRBJ2-1; a weak D match, TRBD2 (7 bases). CDR1 is LNHDA and CDR2 is SQIVND in the germline V gene (reference sequence). The CDR3 is 15 residues long. The ends were cut back, 0 bases at V and 10 bases at J, with 16 bases in the middle. The CDR3 region is CASSIDGGGLWEQFF. CDR3 nucleotides: TGTGCCAGTAGTATAGATGGGGGGGGGCTTTGGGAGCAGTTCTTC.

This clone was observed a few times. The V call is TRBV27, the J call TRBJ1-2, with 7 bases fitting TRBD1. The CDR3 is 13 amino acids. The V gene end was trimmed by 6 bases and the J gene end by 4 bases; junction bases not matched to a gene: 5. Germline loops: CDR1 MNHEY, CDR2 SMNVEV (reference sequence). CDR3 coding DNA: TGTGCCAGCAGAAGCGACAGGGCCTATGGCTACACCTTC. It specifies CASRSDRAYGYTF.

The chain links TRBV7-2 to TRBJ2-2, with 7 positions matching TRBD1. Germline V lookup: CDR1 SGHTA, CDR2 FQGNSA. The CDR3 loop spans 14 amino acids. V was clipped by 2 bases and J by 7 bases; unmatched bases: 4. CDR3 loop: CASSLRQGNGELFF. The CDR3 DNA reads TGTGCCAGCAGCTTACGACAGGGCAACGGGGAGCTGTTTTTT.

The sample holds one count of this clone. The V gene is TRBV12-3 or TRBV12-4, the J gene TRBJ1-2, with 9 bases fitting TRBD1. This CDR3 has 13 residues. Germline trimming cut 6 bases from V and 8 bases from J; bases unmatched to any gene: 7. The CDR3 DNA reads TGTGCCAGCAGCCCCGGGACAGGGTCAGGCTACACCTTC. As protein: CASSPGTGSGYTF.